These 25 T cell receptor beta chains were sequenced from one sample in a study of CD8+ T cells in alopecia areata. cDNA serving as the sequencing template came from extracted, reverse transcribed RNA. Using immunoSEQ multiplex PCR, the repertoire was profiled, and TCRdb retains in-frame clones only, with some absent. The data contain fewer than 150,000 clones, approximately 60% of them seen just once; the ten biggest clones take up roughly 3.1%. Specimen: CD4+ T cells sorted from blood. Receptors were obtained from a human donor in good health.

V is TRBV30 and J is TRBJ1-2; tentatively, D is TRBD1 (5 bases). The CDR3 is 13 amino acids. Trimming took off 0 bases at V and 8 bases at J, with 13 bases between the two ends. Germline values: CDR1 GTSNPN, CDR2 SVGIG (reference sequence). The CDR3: CAWSVDKAWGYTF. The CDR3 bases are TGTGCCTGGAGTGTGGACAAGGCCTGGGGCTACACCTTC.

This clone appeared a few times. The chain is built from TRBV29-1 and TRBJ1-2, with D unresolved. This CDR3 spans 13 amino acids. Deletions cut 4 bases from V and 4 bases from J, with 13 bases between. CDR1 and CDR2 from the germline V gene are SQVTM and ANQGSEA. This chain's CDR3 is CSVGLDGLYGYTF. CDR3 nucleotides: TGCAGCGTTGGATTAGACGGACTCTATGGCTACACCTTC.

This clone was counted between two and nine times. This chain joins TRBV7-9 and TRBJ2-5; 8 bases are a match to TRBD1. Germline V CDR1 and CDR2: SEHNR, FQNEAQ (reference sequence). The CDR3 length is 15 residues. Trimming cost V 5 bases and J 2 bases; bases outside gene matches: 7. In DNA form, the CDR3 reads TGTGCCAGCAGCCCACAGGGGGGACAGCAAGAGACCCAGTACTTC. This codes for CASSPQGGQQETQYF.

The genes are TRBV29-1 and TRBJ1-1, with unresolved D. The CDR3 is made up of 9 amino acids. From germline, CDR1 is SQVTM and CDR2 ANQGSEA. The CDR3 loop reads CTSGTEAFF. The CDR3 DNA follows: TGCACCTCGGGGACTGAAGCTTTCTTT.

The gene calls are TRBV7-2 and TRBJ2-7; perhaps TRBD2 as D (6 bases). The ends were cut back, 3 bases at V and 4 bases at J, with 10 bases in the middle. CDR1 SGHTA and CDR2 FQGNSA come from the germline V gene. This CDR3 region has 13 residues. CDR3 DNA sequence: TGTGCCAGCAGCTTTACCCGGGGGTACGAGCAGTACTTC. Protein: CASSFTRGYEQYF.

V gene TRBV5-1 combines with J gene TRBJ2-3; D is unresolved. Looked up from germline, CDR1 is SGHRS and CDR2 is YFSETQ. CDR3 length equals 15 residues. V was clipped by 2 bases and J by 0 bases, with 10 bases between them. The DNA of the CDR3 is TGCGCCAGCAGCTTAGACGCCACTAGCACAGATACGCAGTATTTT. Translated, it gives CASSLDATSTDTQYF.

The V gene is TRBV25-1, the J gene TRBJ2-3; TRBD1 might be the D (5 bases). Germline CDR1 MGHDK, CDR2 SYGVNS. This CDR3 spans 15 amino acids. Trimming removed 3 bases from V and 3 bases from J, with 13 bases in between. CDR3 protein: CASSEQGYGTDTQYF. The DNA for the CDR3 is TGTGCCAGCAGTGAGCAGGGCTACGGGACAGATACGCAGTATTTT.

This rearrangement joins TRBV9 to TRBJ2-7; tentatively, D is TRBD1 or TRBD2 (6 bases each). V was shortened by 0 bases and J by 0 bases, with 16 bases between the two germline ends. Germline values: CDR1 SGDLS, CDR2 YYNGEE. CDR3 length: 17 residues. CDR3 bases: TGTGCCAGCAGCGTAGGGGGGGCCGCCCCAAGCTCCTACGAGCAGTACTTC. It yields the protein CASSVGGAAPSSYEQYF.

V usage is TRBV2 and J usage is TRBJ2-1, with D hard to call. The CDR3 has 13 amino acids. Trimming took 4 bases from V and 10 from J, leaving 14 bases between them. Germline V gene lookup returns CDR1 SNHLY and CDR2 FYNNEI. In DNA, the CDR3 is TGTGCCAGCAGTGCCCTTAAGGATTGGGAGCAGTTCTTC. Protein: CASSALKDWEQFF.

The gene calls are TRBV5-6 and TRBJ1-2, with D uncertain. This CDR3 is 13 amino acids long. Germline V CDR1 and CDR2: SGHDT, YYEEEE. The V gene lost 4 bases and the J gene lost 2 bases, with 9 bases spanning the gap. The CDR3 sequence is CASSIKQNYGYTF. The CDR3 coding sequence is TGTGCCAGCAGCATCAAACAGAACTATGGCTACACCTTC. The full variable domain, its missing parts supplied by reference TRBV5-6 and TRBJ1-2, is DAGVTQSPTHLIKTRGQQVTLRCSPKSGHDTVSWYQQALGQGPQFIFQYYEEEERQRGNFPDRFSGHQFPNYSSELNVNALLLGDSALYLCASSIKQNYGYTFGSGTRLTVV.

This clone was recorded a few times. The chain uses TRBV11-2 and TRBJ1-1; D uncertain. V shed 4 bases and J shed 3 bases, with 3 bases lying between them. The CDR3 runs to 11 residues. Germline V gene sequence: CDR1 SGHAT, CDR2 FQNNGV. Written as DNA, the CDR3 is TGTGCCAGCAGCTCTTACACTGAAGCTTTCTTT. It specifies CASSSYTEAFF.

The genes are TRBV15 and TRBJ1-2; 10 bases are a match to TRBD1. After removal of 0 bases from V and 3 bases from J, the junction contained 1 base not matched to a gene. The germline gives CDR1 LNHNV, CDR2 YYDKDF (reference sequence). The CDR3 is 15 residues long. The CDR3 protein is CATSREDRGDYGYTF. CDR3 DNA: TGTGCCACCAGCAGAGAGGACAGGGGGGACTATGGCTACACCTTC.

V and J are TRBV19 and TRBJ2-1; D might be TRBD1 (5 bases). V was shortened by 3 bases and J by 7 bases, with 16 bases between the two germline ends. The CDR3 totals 15 residues. Germline CDR1 reads LNHDA; CDR2 reads SQIVND (reference sequence). CDR3 coding DNA: TGTGCCAGTAGTATTGGTCTGAGCAGGGATAATGAGCAGTTCTTC. Translated, it gives CASSIGLSRDNEQFF.

This clone has more than one count but fewer than ten. V usage is TRBV6-1 and J usage is TRBJ1-2; a weak D match, TRBD1 (6 bases). The CDR3 is 13 residues long. With 7 bases removed from V and 2 bases from J, the gap between germline ends came to 11 bases. Looked up from germline, CDR1 is MNHNS and CDR2 is SASEGT. Written as DNA, the CDR3 is TGTGCCAGCACCAAAGGACAGAACTATGGCTACACCTTC. Its translation is CASTKGQNYGYTF.

The chain employs TRBV5-6 and TRBJ2-7; D perhaps matches TRBD1 (5 bases). In germline, CDR1 is SGHDT, CDR2 YYEEEE. The CDR3 sequence is 13 residues long. Trimming cost V 1 base and J 5 bases, with 10 bases left between them. The CDR3 sequence is CASSLKGWDEQYF. CDR3 sequence (DNA): TGTGCCAGCAGCTTGAAGGGGTGGGACGAGCAGTACTTC.

J is TRBJ2-6 and V is TRBV5-1; tentatively, D is TRBD1 or TRBD2 (5 bases each). The CDR3 spans 15 residues. V lost 0 bases, J lost 9 bases, and 13 bases lay in between. From germline, CDR1 is SGHRS and CDR2 YFSETQ. CDR3 loop: CASSLDSGTFNVLTF. CDR3 coding DNA: TGCGCCAGCAGCTTGGATTCCGGGACCTTCAACGTCCTGACTTTC.

This clone was recorded a few times. Other DNA sequences from this sample encode an identical CDR3 as well. This chain connects TRBV18 to TRBJ2-5; D unresolved. The V end was cut by 2 bases, the J end by 4 bases, with 2 bases between. The CDR3 sequence is 11 residues long. Germline CDR1 and CDR2: KGHSH and LQKENI. CDR3 DNA sequence: TGTGCCAGCTCACCAGGAGAGACCCAGTACTTC. This gives the protein CASSPGETQYF.

The chain links TRBV29-1 to TRBJ2-1; 8 nucleotides align to TRBD2. The CDR3 has 14 amino acids. The germline CDR1 and CDR2 sequences are SQVTM and ANQGSEA. Trimming removed 1 base from V and 8 bases from J; junction bases left unmatched: 7. CDR3 region: CSVEARGGMDEQFF. CDR3 nucleotide sequence: TGCAGCGTTGAAGCCCGGGGGGGCATGGATGAGCAGTTCTTC.

This clone was seen more than once but under ten times. V is TRBV30 and J is TRBJ2-5; no clear D gene. The V end lost 4 bases, the J end lost 9 bases, and 18 bases lay between the germline ends. The CDR3 sequence is 13 residues long. CDR1 and CDR2 from the germline V gene are GTSNPN and SVGIG (reference sequence). CDR3 loop: CAWKALPGWAQYF. As DNA, the CDR3 is TGTGCCTGGAAGGCACTCCCAGGCTGGGCCCAGTACTTC. Full variable domain (missing parts from reference TRBV30 and TRBJ2-5): SQTIHQWPATLVQPVGSPLSLECTVEGTSNPNLYWYRQAAGRGLQLLFYSVGIGQISSEVPQNLSASRPQDRQFILSSKKLLLSDSGFYLCAWKALPGWAQYFGPGTRLLVL.

V usage is TRBV6-6 and J usage is TRBJ1-4, with no clear D. Looked up from germline, CDR1 is MNHNY and CDR2 is SVGAGI (reference sequence). The CDR3 has 13 residues. Trimming stripped 0 bases from V and 8 bases from J, with 7 bases between. CDR3 sequence: CASSYSRVEKLFF. For the CDR3, the DNA is TGTGCCAGCAGTTACTCGAGGGTAGAAAAACTGTTTTTT.

The chain has TRBV30 and TRBJ2-5; D possibly matches TRBD1 or TRBD2 (5 bases each). Germline CDR1 and CDR2: GTSNPN and SVGIG (reference sequence). Between the trimmed V and J ends, which lost 7 bases and 5 bases, there was a span of 17 bases. The CDR3 extends over 13 amino acids. The CDR3 sequence is CASAAGRGETQYF. DNA of the CDR3: TGTGCCTCAGCGGCAGGGCGAGGGGAGACCCAGTACTTC.

This rearrangement joins TRBV5-1 to TRBJ1-1, with 7 bases fitting TRBD1. Germline V gene lookup returns CDR1 SGHRS and CDR2 YFSETQ. V dropped 0 bases and J dropped 1; count of bases not matched to a gene: 3. The length of the CDR3 is 15 residues. The CDR3 loop reads CASSLDGQANTEAFF. The CDR3, as DNA: TGCGCCAGCAGCTTGGACGGACAGGCGAACACTGAAGCTTTCTTT.

The V gene is TRBV29-1, the J gene TRBJ1-2, with D possibly being TRBD1 (5 bases). V was trimmed by 3 bases and J by 3 bases, leaving 23 bases between them. The CDR3 is made up of 17 amino acids. Germline lookup yields CDR1 SQVTM and CDR2 ANQGSEA. The CDR3: CSVDEGVRVPIDYGYTF. The CDR3 nucleotides are TGCAGCGTTGATGAAGGGGTCAGGGTTCCTATTGACTATGGCTACACCTTC.

Of note for this clone: The junction departs from the called germline gene at one end, perhaps through a read error. The chain uses TRBV23-1 and TRBJ1-2; D is unresolved. TRBV23-1 is flagged as an ORF with uncertain function. The CDR3 extends over 8 amino acids. DNA of the CDR3: TGCGCCAGCAGTCCGACCAAGTTC. Its protein is CASSPTKF.

The gene calls are TRBV29-1 and TRBJ1-1; 11 nucleotides agree with TRBD1. Germline CDR1 SQVTM, CDR2 ANQGSEA. Unmatched junction bases numbered 7, after V lost 6 bases and J lost 4 bases. This CDR3 region has 14 residues. The CDR3 region has the DNA TGCAGCGTAGTTCGGACAGGGGGCTTCACTGAAGCTTTCTTT. This translates into CSVVRTGGFTEAFF.